This section outlines one T cell receptor beta chain sequence together with its context. Which antigen it targets is not known. Within one base of it there is no much larger clone, and no base qualities were kept. TCRbeta CDR3 regions were amplified from genomic DNA using the immunoSEQ Assay, a bias-controlled multiplex PCR. For the original study's pipeline: The number of nucleated cells in each sample was estimated by amplification of reference gene primers within the assay. To quantify the absolute abundance of each unique TCRbeta CDR3 rearrangement, sequence reads were collapsed and filtered. For each sample, productive Simpson clonality was calculated by taking the square root of Simpson's diversity index across productive rearrangements. The immuneACCESS repertoire file appears here via TCRdb, limited to in-frame rearrangements. These files lack a portion of the clones; in checked studies, under half of the deficit traces to unresolved V genes, and the cause of the others is not known. That table furnishes V, J and clone size, whereas the DNA furnished D and trimming. Within this sample are under 70,000 clones, with roughly 80% of them counted one time only. The ten top clones hold about 20% of the sample.

Collaborating institutions collected whole blood in K2EDTA tubes following their own protocols. For TCRbeta analysis, collaborator samples were shipped as frozen whole blood, as isolated PBMCs, or as DNA extracted from either sample type. After removal of 4 bases from V and 3 bases from J, the junction retains 8 bases not matched to a gene. Its CDR3 holds 16 amino acids, cysteine through phenylalanine. The only DNA kept is the CDR3, 48 bases in frame from the first base. The germline V gene provides CDR1 MGHRA and CDR2 YSYEKL. These data are taken from a study of blood T cell repertoires in COVID-19 (dated by TCRdb to the early 2020s). For context, the study as a whole: Samples from collaborators originated in the United States, Italy and Spain and spanned both the acute and convalescent phases of COVID-19. The prospective study material was composed of cDNA or gDNA derived from T cells, B-cell-depleted T cells, or PBMCs. Deeply sampled blood TCRbeta repertoires from subjects exposed to, actively infected with, or recovered from COVID-19 were included in the dataset. The repertoires were released in a freely available public database meant as a resource for research on the immune response to SARS-CoV-2. Samples came from the ongoing ImmuneRACE study (first 160 participants) plus 1,254 subjects from 6 global collaborators. A de-identified subject ID, COVID-19 status, age in years and sex were almost always included in the sample metadata. Where available, HLA class I and class II types were obtained from metadata supplied by the sample provider rather than from assay-based typing. The study at large found these results: The quantity of clinical and demographic metadata differed by source and by participant and was supplied without curation.

The chain was built from TRBV4-1 and TRBJ2-3, with TRBD1 matching 9 junction bases. Sequenced: peripheral blood. The receptor was derived from a man aged 55 to 69 with acute or convalescent COVID-19. In nucleotides, the sequence is TGCGCCAGCAGCCCCCCGACAGGGGGATCGACAGATACGCAGTATTTT. Its protein reads: CASSPPTGGSTDTQYF.